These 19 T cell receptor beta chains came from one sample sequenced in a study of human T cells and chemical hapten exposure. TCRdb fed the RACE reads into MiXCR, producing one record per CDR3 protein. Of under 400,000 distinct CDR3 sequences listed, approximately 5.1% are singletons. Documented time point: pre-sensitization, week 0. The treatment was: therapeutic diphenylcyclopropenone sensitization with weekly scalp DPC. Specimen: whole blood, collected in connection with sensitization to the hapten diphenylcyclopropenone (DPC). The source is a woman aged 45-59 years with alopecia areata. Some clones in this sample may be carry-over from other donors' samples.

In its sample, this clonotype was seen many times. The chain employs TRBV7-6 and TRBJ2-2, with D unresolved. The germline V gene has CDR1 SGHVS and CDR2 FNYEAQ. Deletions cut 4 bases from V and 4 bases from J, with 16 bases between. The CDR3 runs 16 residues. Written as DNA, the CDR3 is TGTGCCAGCAGCTCAGTCTCGGGCAGTCGCACCGGGGAGCTGTTTTTT. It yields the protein CASSSVSGSRTGELFF.

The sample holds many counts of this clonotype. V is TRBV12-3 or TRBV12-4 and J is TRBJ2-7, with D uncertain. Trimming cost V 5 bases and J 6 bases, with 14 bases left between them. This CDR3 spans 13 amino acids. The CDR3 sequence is CASSLNTPREQYF. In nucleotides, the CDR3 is TGTGCCAGCAGTCTGAATACCCCTCGCGAGCAGTACTTC.

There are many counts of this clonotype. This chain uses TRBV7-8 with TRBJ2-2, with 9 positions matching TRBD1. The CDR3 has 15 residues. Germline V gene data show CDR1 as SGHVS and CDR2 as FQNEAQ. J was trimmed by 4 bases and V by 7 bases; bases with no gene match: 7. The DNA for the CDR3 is TGTGCCAGCACCCCCGGGACAGGGATCACCGGGGAGCTGTTTTTT. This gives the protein CASTPGTGITGELFF.

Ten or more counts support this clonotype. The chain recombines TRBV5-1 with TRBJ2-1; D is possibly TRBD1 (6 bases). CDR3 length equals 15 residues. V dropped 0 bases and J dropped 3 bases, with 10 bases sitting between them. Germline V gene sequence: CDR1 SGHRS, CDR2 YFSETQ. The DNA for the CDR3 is TGCGCCAGCAGCTTGGGCCAGGGGATCTACAATGAGCAGTTCTTC. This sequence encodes CASSLGQGIYNEQFF.

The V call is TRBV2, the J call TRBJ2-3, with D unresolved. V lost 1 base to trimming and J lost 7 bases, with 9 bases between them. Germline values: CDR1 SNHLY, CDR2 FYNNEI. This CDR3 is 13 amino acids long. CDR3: CASSEVGSNTQYF. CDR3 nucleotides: TGTGCCAGCAGTGAAGTTGGCAGTAATACGCAGTATTTT.

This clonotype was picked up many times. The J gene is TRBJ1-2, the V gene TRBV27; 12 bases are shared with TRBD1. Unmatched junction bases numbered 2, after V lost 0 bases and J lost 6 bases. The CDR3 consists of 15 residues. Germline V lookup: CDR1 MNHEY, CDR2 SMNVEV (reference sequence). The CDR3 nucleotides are TGTGCCAGCAGTTTATCGGGGACAGGGGGCAATGGCTACACCTTC. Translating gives CASSLSGTGGNGYTF.

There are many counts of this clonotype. CDR3 nucleotide sequence: TGCAGCGTTTTGGATTATGACAATGAGCAGTTCTTC. It translates to CSVLDYDNEQFF. The genes are TRBV29-1 and TRBJ2-1; D call uncertain. Germline CDR1 and CDR2: SQVTM and ANQGSEA. Trimming left V 5 bases short and J 5 bases short, with 10 bases between. This CDR3 contains 12 residues.

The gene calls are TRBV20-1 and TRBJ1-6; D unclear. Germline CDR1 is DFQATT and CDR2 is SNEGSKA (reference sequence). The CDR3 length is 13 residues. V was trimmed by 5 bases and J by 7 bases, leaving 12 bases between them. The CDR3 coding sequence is TGCAGTGCTGAGGGCCCTGAAAATTCACCCCTCCACTTT. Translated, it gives CSAEGPENSPLHF.

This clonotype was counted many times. CDR3 amino acids: CASSRTGTVDNEQFF. Here the CDR3 DNA reads TGTGCCAGCAGTCGAACCGGGACAGTCGACAATGAGCAGTTCTTC. The chain uses TRBV9 and TRBJ2-1; 7 bases are a match to TRBD1. This CDR3 has 15 residues. The germline V gene has CDR1 SGDLS and CDR2 YYNGEE. The V segment lost 5 bases and the J segment 5 bases; nucleotides outside the gene matches: 10.

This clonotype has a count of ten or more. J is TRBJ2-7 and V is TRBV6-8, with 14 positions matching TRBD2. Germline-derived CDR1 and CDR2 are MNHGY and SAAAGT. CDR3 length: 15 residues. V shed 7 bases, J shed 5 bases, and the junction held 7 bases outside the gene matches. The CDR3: CASTIGGLAGDEQYF. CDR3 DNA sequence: TGTGCCAGCACCATTGGGGGACTAGCGGGGGACGAGCAGTACTTC.

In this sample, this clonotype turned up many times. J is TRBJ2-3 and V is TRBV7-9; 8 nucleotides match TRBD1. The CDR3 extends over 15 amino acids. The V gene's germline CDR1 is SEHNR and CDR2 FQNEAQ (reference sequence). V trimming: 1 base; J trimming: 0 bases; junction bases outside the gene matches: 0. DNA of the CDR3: TGTGCCAGCAGCTTAGACAGGGGGAGCACAGATACGCAGTATTTT. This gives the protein CASSLDRGSTDTQYF.

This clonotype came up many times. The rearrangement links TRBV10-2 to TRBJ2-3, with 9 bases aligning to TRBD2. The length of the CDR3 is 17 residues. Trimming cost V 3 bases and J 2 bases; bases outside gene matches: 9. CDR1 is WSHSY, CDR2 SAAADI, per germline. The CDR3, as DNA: TGCGCCAGCAGTGACTACCCGACTAGCGGATACACAGATACGCAGTATTTT. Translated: CASSDYPTSGYTDTQYF.

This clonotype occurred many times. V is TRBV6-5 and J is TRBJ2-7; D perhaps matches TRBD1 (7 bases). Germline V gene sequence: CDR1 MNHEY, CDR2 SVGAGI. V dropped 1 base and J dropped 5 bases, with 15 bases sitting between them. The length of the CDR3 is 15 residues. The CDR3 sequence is CASSYWPGGGDEQYF. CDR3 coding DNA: TGTGCCAGCAGTTACTGGCCAGGGGGAGGCGACGAGCAGTACTTC.

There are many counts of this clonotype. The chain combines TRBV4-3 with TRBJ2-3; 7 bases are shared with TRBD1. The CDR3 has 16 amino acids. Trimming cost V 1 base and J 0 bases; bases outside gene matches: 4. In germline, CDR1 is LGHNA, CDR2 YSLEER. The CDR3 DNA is TGCGCCAGCAGCCAAGCAGGGGGACGGAGCACAGATACGCAGTATTTT. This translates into CASSQAGGRSTDTQYF.

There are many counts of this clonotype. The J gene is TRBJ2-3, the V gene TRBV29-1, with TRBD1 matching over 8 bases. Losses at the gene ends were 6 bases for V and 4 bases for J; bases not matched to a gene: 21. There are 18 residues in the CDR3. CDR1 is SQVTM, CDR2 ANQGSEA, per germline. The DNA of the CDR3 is TGCAGCGTAGCTACCACGACAGGGGCCTGGGGAGGTGCAGATACGCAGTATTTT. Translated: CSVATTTGAWGGADTQYF.

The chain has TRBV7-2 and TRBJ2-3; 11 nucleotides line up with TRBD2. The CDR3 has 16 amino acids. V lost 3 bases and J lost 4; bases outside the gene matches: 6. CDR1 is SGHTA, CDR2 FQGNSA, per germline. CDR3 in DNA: TGTGCCAGCAGCTTCGTAGCGGGAGGGAGCCCAGATACGCAGTATTTT. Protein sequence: CASSFVAGGSPDTQYF.

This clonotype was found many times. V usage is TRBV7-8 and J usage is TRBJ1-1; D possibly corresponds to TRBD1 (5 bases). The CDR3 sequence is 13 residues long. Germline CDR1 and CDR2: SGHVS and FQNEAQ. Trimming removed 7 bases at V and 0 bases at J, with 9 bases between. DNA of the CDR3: TGTGCCAGCATTGACAGCCTGAACACTGAAGCTTTCTTT. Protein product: CASIDSLNTEAFF.

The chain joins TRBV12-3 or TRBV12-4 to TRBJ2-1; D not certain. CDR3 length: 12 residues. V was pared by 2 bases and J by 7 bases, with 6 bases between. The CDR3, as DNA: TGTGCCAGCAGTTTATGGGCTAATGAGCAGTTCTTC. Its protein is CASSLWANEQFF.

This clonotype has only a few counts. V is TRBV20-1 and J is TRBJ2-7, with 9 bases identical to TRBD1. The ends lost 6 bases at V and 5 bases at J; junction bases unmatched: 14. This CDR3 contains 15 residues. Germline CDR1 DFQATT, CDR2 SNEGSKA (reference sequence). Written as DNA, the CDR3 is TGCAGTGCATCCCTCCCGGACAGGGGAGGACACGAGCAGTACTTC. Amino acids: CSASLPDRGGHEQYF.